The source of this T cell receptor beta chain is a study of blood T cell repertoires in COVID-19. Study-wide background: PBMCs, B-cell-depleted T cells, or T cells were the source of the cDNA or gDNA that made up the material.

Libraries were prepared by immunoSEQ multiplex PCR; TCRdb keeps only in-frame clonotypes and omits some of them. The data show some 140,000 clones, with roughly 80% seen just once and around 10% held by the top ten. With 2 bases removed from V and 13 bases from J, the gap between germline ends came to 27 bases. CDR1 SGDLS and CDR2 YYNGEE come from the germline V gene. This CDR3 is built from 16 residues. The chain couples TRBV9 to TRBJ1-1; D might be TRBD1 (5 bases). The TCR sequence derives from a man aged 45-65 years who had recovered from COVID-19. Material: PBMCs or T cells enriched from blood (not recorded which). CDR3 region: CASSVSASIPPGDGFF. CDR3 bases: TGTGCCAGCAGCGTCTCGGCCAGTATTCCTCCGGGGGATGGTTTCTTT.